What follows describes a single T cell receptor (beta chain). This record comes from a study of blood T cell repertoires in COVID-19. Study information: Collection of acute and convalescent COVID-19 samples took place in the United States, Italy and Spain.

Under the authors' procedure: Amplification of reference gene primers was used by the study to estimate nucleated cell counts. Repertoires were generated with immunoSEQ multiplex PCR, while TCRdb's copy carries only in-frame clones and drops some. The V and J calls and clone size are taken from that table; D and trimming were inferred from the DNA. The table records around 28,000 clones, approximately 83% of them present only once. The CDR3 length is 16 residues. The germline V gene has CDR1 SGHDN and CDR2 FVKESK. The V gene end was trimmed by 5 bases and the J gene end by 0 bases; junction bases not matched to a gene: 5.

The TCR originated in a woman of 80 years or more with COVID-19, enrolled during active disease. Source material: peripheral blood. The V gene is TRBV14, the J gene TRBJ1-4, with 8 positions matching TRBD1. CDR3 nucleotide sequence: TGTGCCAGCAGCAAGGACAGGGCTGCAACTAATGAAAAACTGTTTTTT. It specifies CASSKDRAATNEKLFF.